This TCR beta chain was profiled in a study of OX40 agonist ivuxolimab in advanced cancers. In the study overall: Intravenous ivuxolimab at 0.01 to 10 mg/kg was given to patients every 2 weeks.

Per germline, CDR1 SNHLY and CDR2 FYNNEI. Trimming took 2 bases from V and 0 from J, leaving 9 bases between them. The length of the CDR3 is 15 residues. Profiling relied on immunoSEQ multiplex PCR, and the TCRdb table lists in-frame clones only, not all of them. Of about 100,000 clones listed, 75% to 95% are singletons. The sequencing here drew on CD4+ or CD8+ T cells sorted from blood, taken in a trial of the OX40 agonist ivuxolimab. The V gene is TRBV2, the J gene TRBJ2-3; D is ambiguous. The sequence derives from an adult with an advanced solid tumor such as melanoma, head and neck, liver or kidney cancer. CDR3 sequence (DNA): TGTGCCAGCAGTGAATCGCGCATAAGCACAGATACGCAGTATTTT. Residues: CASSESRISTDTQYF.